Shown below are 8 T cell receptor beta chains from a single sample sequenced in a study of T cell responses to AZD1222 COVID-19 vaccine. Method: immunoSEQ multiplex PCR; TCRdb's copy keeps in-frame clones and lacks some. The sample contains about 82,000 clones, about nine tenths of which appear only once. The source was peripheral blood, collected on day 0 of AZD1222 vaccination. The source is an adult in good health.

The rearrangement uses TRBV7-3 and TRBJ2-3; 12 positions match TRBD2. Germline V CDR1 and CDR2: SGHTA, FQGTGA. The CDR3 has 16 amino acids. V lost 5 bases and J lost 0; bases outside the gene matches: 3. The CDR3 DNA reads TGTGCCAGCAGCCCCGGACTAGCGGGAAGCACAGATACGCAGTATTTT. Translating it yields CASSPGLAGSTDTQYF.

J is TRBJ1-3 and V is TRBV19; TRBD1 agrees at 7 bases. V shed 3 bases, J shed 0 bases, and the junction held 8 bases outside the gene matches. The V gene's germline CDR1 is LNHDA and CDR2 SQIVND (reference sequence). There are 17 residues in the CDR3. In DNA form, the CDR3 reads TGTGCCAGTAGTATCTGGACAGGTCTTATCTCTGGAAACACCATATATTTT. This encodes CASSIWTGLISGNTIYF. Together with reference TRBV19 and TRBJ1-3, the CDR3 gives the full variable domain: DGGITQSPKYLFRKEGQNVTLSCEQNLNHDAMYWYRQDPGQGLRLIYYSQIVNDFQKGDIAEGYSVSREKKESFPLTVTSAQKNPTAFYLCASSIWTGLISGNTIYFGEGSWLTVV.

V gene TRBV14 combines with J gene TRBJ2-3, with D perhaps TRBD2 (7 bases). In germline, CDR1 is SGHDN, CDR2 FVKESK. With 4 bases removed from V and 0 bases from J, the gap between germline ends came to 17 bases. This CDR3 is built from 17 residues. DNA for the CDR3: TGTGCCAGCAGCCGTCTAGGGGGGGCGCCTAGCACAGATACGCAGTATTTT. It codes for CASSRLGGAPSTDTQYF.

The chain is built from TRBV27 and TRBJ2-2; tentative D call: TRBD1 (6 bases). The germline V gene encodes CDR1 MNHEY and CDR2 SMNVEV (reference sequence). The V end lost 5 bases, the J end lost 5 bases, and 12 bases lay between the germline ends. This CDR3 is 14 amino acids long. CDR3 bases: TGTGCCAGCAGTACCCGGACAGCTACCGGGGAGCTGTTTTTT. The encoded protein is CASSTRTATGELFF.

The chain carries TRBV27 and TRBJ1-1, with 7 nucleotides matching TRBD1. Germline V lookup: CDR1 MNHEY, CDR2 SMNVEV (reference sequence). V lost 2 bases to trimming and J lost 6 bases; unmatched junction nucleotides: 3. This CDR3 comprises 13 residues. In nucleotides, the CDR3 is TGTGCCAGCAGTTTAATCACAGGGGCTGAAGCTTTCTTT. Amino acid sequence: CASSLITGAEAFF.

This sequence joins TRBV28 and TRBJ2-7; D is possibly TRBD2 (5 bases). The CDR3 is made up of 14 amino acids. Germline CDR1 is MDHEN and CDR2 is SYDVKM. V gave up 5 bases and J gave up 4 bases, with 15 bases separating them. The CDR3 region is CASSPRTRFYEQYF. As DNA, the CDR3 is TGTGCCAGCAGTCCCCGGACTCGTTTTTACGAGCAGTACTTC.

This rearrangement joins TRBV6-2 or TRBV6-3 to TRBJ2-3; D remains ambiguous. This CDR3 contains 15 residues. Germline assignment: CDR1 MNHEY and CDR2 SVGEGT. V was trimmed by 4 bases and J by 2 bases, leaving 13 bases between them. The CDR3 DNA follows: TGTGCCAGCAGTTCTGCTGGGTTATTCACAGATACGCAGTATTTT. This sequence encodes CASSSAGLFTDTQYF.

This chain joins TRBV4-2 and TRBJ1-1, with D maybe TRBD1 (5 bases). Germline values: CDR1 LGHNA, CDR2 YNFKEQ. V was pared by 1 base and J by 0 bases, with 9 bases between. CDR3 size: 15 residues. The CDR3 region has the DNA TGTGCCAGCAGCCAAGTAACAGGTTTGAACACTGAAGCTTTCTTT. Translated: CASSQVTGLNTEAFF.